This entry features one TCR beta chain sequence. Its specificity is not known. The data derive from a study of shared clonotypes between healthy human individuals. Original processing methods: ImmunoSEQ output lacked quality scores and full-length reads, limiting matched filtering. The data were produced by immunoSEQ multiplex PCR, yet TCRdb's version contains in-frame clones alone and is incomplete. That table is the source of V, J and clone size, and D and trimming were worked out from the DNA. This table has some 1.5 million clones, around 95% appearing once. Notes on the study in general: Researchers sampled only blood; tissue repertoires likely differ.

Memory CD4+ cells were the fraction left after CD45RA+ naive selection. V lost 5 bases and J lost 8; bases outside the gene matches: 9. Germline V CDR1 and CDR2: SGHDN, FVKESK. This CDR3 has 13 amino acids. This clonotype was obtained from a man aged 30 to 39 in good health. Sequences were obtained from naive CD4+ T cells sorted from blood. As for subset: CD45RA+ positively selected. The chain couples TRBV14 to TRBJ2-7; TRBD1 matches 7 bases. The CDR3 sequence: CASSKDRSGKQYF. CDR3 nucleotide sequence: TGTGCCAGCAGCAAGGACAGGTCTGGAAAGCAGTACTTC.